One sample yielded the 25 T cell receptor beta chains listed below, sequenced in a study of blood T cell repertoires in COVID-19. Sequencing used immunoSEQ multiplex PCR; TCRdb keeps in-frame clones, though not all of them. Of 250,000 to 300,000 clones listed, 86% are singletons. Sequencing input: peripheral blood. These receptors were obtained from a man aged 18 to 35 with active or convalescent COVID-19.

CDR3 region: CASSQARTTTNEKLFF. For the CDR3, the DNA is TGCGCCAGCAGCCAAGCCCGGACTACAACTAATGAAAAACTGTTTTTT. The V call is TRBV4-3, the J call TRBJ1-4; no clear D. Trimming pared 1 base from V and 0 bases from J, leaving 9 bases between. Germline-derived CDR1 and CDR2 are LGHNA and YSLEER. The CDR3 spans 16 residues.

This clone was picked up a small number of times. The genes are TRBV7-9 and TRBJ1-1; D might be TRBD1 (5 bases). Germline CDR1 and CDR2: SEHNR and FQNEAQ (reference sequence). V was clipped by 1 base and J by 7 bases, with 10 bases between them. The CDR3 consists of 13 residues. Here the CDR3 DNA reads TGTGCCAGCAGCTTAGAGGACACCCATGAAGCTTTCTTT. It codes for CASSLEDTHEAFF.

The chain employs TRBV10-3 and TRBJ2-1; 7 bases agree with TRBD1. Germline values: CDR1 ENHRY, CDR2 SYGVKD. The CDR3 spans 11 residues. The trim removed 6 bases at V and 10 bases at J, leaving 3 bases unmatched. CDR3 loop: CAISMTGEQFF. The CDR3, as DNA: TGTGCCATCAGCATGACAGGGGAGCAGTTCTTC.

The chain is built from TRBV6-2 or TRBV6-3 and TRBJ1-5; D uncertain. V was pared by 4 bases and J by 0 bases, with 7 bases between. This CDR3 has 14 amino acids. The germline CDR1 and CDR2 sequences are MNHEY and SVGEGT. Here the CDR3 reads CASSSLYSNQPQHF. CDR3 coding DNA: TGTGCCAGCAGTTCTCTATATAGCAATCAGCCCCAGCATTTT.

The rearrangement joins TRBV18 to TRBJ2-2; D might be TRBD1 (5 bases). Looked up from germline, CDR1 is KGHSH and CDR2 is LQKENI. The ends were cut back, 2 bases at V and 3 bases at J, with 16 bases in the middle. CDR3 length equals 17 residues. CDR3 protein: CASSPSFVGQDTGELFF. CDR3 in DNA: TGTGCCAGCTCACCATCTTTCGTGGGGCAAGACACCGGGGAGCTGTTTTTT.

V gene TRBV19 combines with J gene TRBJ2-7, with a weak D call TRBD2 (5 bases). CDR1 and CDR2 from the germline V gene are LNHDA and SQIVND (reference sequence). V lost 5 bases and J 3 bases, leaving 11 bases between the germline ends. The CDR3 has 13 amino acids. CDR3 loop: CASSLKAVYEQYF. The CDR3 DNA follows: TGTGCCAGTAGTCTGAAAGCGGTCTACGAGCAGTACTTC.

The chain employs TRBV30 and TRBJ2-7, with TRBD1 matching 9 bases. Unmatched junction bases numbered 10, after V lost 5 bases and J lost 5 bases. Germline values: CDR1 GTSNPN, CDR2 SVGIG (reference sequence). CDR3 length equals 14 residues. The CDR3 here is CAWDLGTGFHEQYF. DNA for the CDR3: TGTGCCTGGGACCTGGGGACAGGGTTCCACGAGCAGTACTTC.

V usage is TRBV18 and J usage is TRBJ2-2, with 7 bases fitting TRBD1. V shed 2 bases and J 3 bases; nucleotides not matched to a gene: 9. Germline values: CDR1 KGHSH, CDR2 LQKENI. The CDR3 is 17 amino acids. The CDR3 sequence: CASSPSLFQGDTGELFF. For the CDR3, the DNA is TGTGCCAGCTCACCATCCCTTTTCCAGGGGGACACCGGGGAGCTGTTTTTT.

The V gene is TRBV7-9, the J gene TRBJ1-3, with 12 bases matching TRBD1. Germline CDR1 is SEHNR and CDR2 is FQNEAQ (reference sequence). The junction had 6 bases not matched to a gene; V was cut back by 5 bases and J by 4 bases. This CDR3 has 16 residues. CDR3 coding DNA: TGTGCCAGCAGCGGGGGACAGGGGGCTCGAGGAAACACCATATATTTT. This sequence encodes CASSGGQGARGNTIYF.

This clone was seen only once. The chain is built from TRBV6-5 and TRBJ1-2; 8 bases map to TRBD1. The V and J ends lost 5 bases and 2 bases, in that order; junction bases with no gene match: 7. Germline V gene lookup returns CDR1 MNHEY and CDR2 SVGAGI. The CDR3 spans 15 residues. The CDR3 loop is CASSLQGVGNYGYTF. As DNA, the CDR3 is TGTGCCAGCAGTCTACAGGGGGTGGGGAACTATGGCTACACCTTC.

With respect to this clone: This sample also contains other DNA sequences that code for the same CDR3. The chain employs TRBV19 and TRBJ2-7; 9 nucleotides agree with TRBD1. The germline CDR1 and CDR2 sequences are LNHDA and SQIVND (reference sequence). This CDR3 region has 17 residues. V lost 5 bases to trimming and J lost 3 bases; unmatched junction nucleotides: 14. In DNA, the CDR3 is TGTGCCAGTAGTTTCTCGAGTCCGGGACAGGGTAACTACGAGCAGTACTTC. Amino acids: CASSFSSPGQGNYEQYF.

This clone was found once. The chain is built from TRBV7-6 and TRBJ2-7; 11 positions match TRBD2. V was clipped by 2 bases and J by 2 bases; unmatched bases: 11. This CDR3 contains 18 residues. Germline V gene data show CDR1 as SGHVS and CDR2 as FNYEAQ. Written as DNA, the CDR3 is TGTGCCAGCAGCTTATTCCTAGCGGGGGGCCTGGTCCCCTACGAGCAGTACTTC. Encoded protein: CASSLFLAGGLVPYEQYF.

At least ten counts were recorded for this clone. The V gene is TRBV7-9, the J gene TRBJ2-7; TRBD1 agrees at 9 bases. V was pared by 4 bases and J by 5 bases, with 9 bases of the junction left unmatched. Germline CDR1 is SEHNR and CDR2 is FQNEAQ (reference sequence). The CDR3 covers 15 residues. CDR3 loop: CASSWGQGELDEQYF. DNA for the CDR3: TGTGCCAGCAGCTGGGGACAGGGAGAATTGGACGAGCAGTACTTC.

The J gene is TRBJ2-5, the V gene TRBV5-1; TRBD1 matches 9 bases. This CDR3 has 15 residues. Trimming cost V 2 bases and J 5 bases; bases outside gene matches: 7. The germline V gene encodes CDR1 SGHRS and CDR2 YFSETQ. The CDR3 protein is CASSFGQGIVETQYF. CDR3 coding DNA: TGCGCCAGCAGCTTCGGACAGGGGATTGTTGAGACCCAGTACTTC.

This chain joins TRBV11-2 and TRBJ2-2; D not resolved. The CDR3 is made up of 15 amino acids. CDR1 SGHAT and CDR2 FQNNGV come from the germline V gene. Trimming stripped 5 bases from V and 5 bases from J, with 15 bases between. CDR3: CASSPSRDSTGELFF. Here the CDR3 DNA reads TGTGCCAGCAGCCCCTCTCGCGATTCTACCGGGGAGCTGTTTTTT. Using reference TRBV11-2 and TRBJ2-2 for the parts outside the CDR3, the full variable domain is EAGVAQSPRYKIIEKRQSVAFWCNPISGHATLYWYQQILGQGPKLLIQFQNNGVVDDSQLPKDRFSAERLKGVDSTLKIQPAKLEDSAVYLCASSPSRDSTGELFFGEGSRLTVL.

This clone was seen only once. V is TRBV4-1 and J is TRBJ1-3, with D possibly being TRBD1 (5 bases). The CDR3 is made up of 14 amino acids. The germline gives CDR1 MGHRA, CDR2 YSYEKL. The V end lost 5 bases, the J end lost 2 bases, and 10 bases lay between the germline ends. The CDR3 sequence: CASSGGGAGNTIYF. The CDR3 DNA is TGCGCCAGCAGCGGAGGAGGGGCTGGAAACACCATATATTTT.

This clone was seen a single time. The chain is built from TRBV7-9 and TRBJ1-2, with D uncertain. Trimming shortened V by 7 bases and J by 0 bases, and 15 bases separated the two germline ends. The CDR3 length is 15 residues. The germline CDR1 and CDR2 sequences are SEHNR and FQNEAQ (reference sequence). The CDR3 region has the DNA TGTGCCAGCAACATAATGGGCGGGCCTAACTATGGCTACACCTTC. It translates to CASNIMGGPNYGYTF.

This chain uses TRBV10-3 with TRBJ1-4, with D perhaps TRBD1 (5 bases). From germline, CDR1 is ENHRY and CDR2 SYGVKD. The CDR3 covers 15 residues. Trimming took 0 bases from V and 1 from J, leaving 6 bases between them. CDR3 sequence (DNA): TGTGCCATCAGTGAGTCAGGGGAAACTAATGAAAAACTGTTTTTT. It is translated as CAISESGETNEKLFF.

This clone was picked up a small number of times. The chain employs TRBV18 and TRBJ1-1; unclear D gene. The V gene lost 6 bases and the J gene lost 4 bases, with 15 bases spanning the gap. In germline, CDR1 is KGHSH, CDR2 LQKENI. CDR3 length: 14 amino acids. The CDR3 DNA sequence: TGTGCCAGCTCCACTGGTAGTACTTTCACTGAAGCTTTCTTT. It encodes CASSTGSTFTEAFF.

A note on this clone: The junction departs from the called germline gene at one end, perhaps through a read error. The chain is built from TRBV18 and TRBJ2-1; 10 nucleotides agree with TRBD2. There are 15 residues in the CDR3. Germline lookup yields CDR1 KGHSH and CDR2 LQKENI. CDR3 residues: CASSLAGSSYNEQFF. The CDR3 DNA reads as TGTGCCAGTTCACTAGCGGGAAGCTCCTACAATGAGCAGTTCTTC.

This clone is a singleton in its sample. The V and J genes are TRBV6-2 or TRBV6-3 and TRBJ1-4, with 8 bases aligning to TRBD1. The CDR3 covers 16 residues. With 4 bases clipped from V and 6 bases from J, the junction kept 10 bases outside the gene matches. Germline lookup yields CDR1 MNHEY and CDR2 SVGEGT. CDR3 coding DNA: TGTGCCAGCAGTTCCGGGACAGGAAGCTTCGATGAAAAACTGTTTTTT. Protein: CASSSGTGSFDEKLFF.

V usage is TRBV15 and J usage is TRBJ2-7, with D maybe TRBD2 (6 bases). The CDR3 sequence is 14 residues long. The V end was cut by 1 base, the J end by 4 bases, with 11 bases between. Germline lookup yields CDR1 LNHNV and CDR2 YYDKDF (reference sequence). Here the CDR3 reads CATSRGREVYEQYF. The CDR3 nucleotides are TGTGCCACCAGCAGAGGCAGGGAGGTGTACGAGCAGTACTTC.

The genes are TRBV5-4 and TRBJ1-1, with 7 bases fitting TRBD1. CDR1 is SGHNT and CDR2 is YYREEE in the germline V gene (reference sequence). The CDR3 has 16 residues. V trimming: 0 bases; J trimming: 0 bases; junction bases outside the gene matches: 5. Here the CDR3 reads CASSLEGGPLNTEAFF. DNA of the CDR3: TGTGCCAGCAGCTTGGAAGGGGGCCCGTTGAACACTGAAGCTTTCTTT.

The chain recombines TRBV3-1 (or the pseudogene TRBV3-2) with TRBJ1-5; 7 bases fit TRBD1. Trimming removed 5 bases from V and 6 bases from J; junction bases left unmatched: 16. The CDR3 sequence is 17 residues long. Per the germline V gene, CDR1 is LGHDT and CDR2 is YNNKEL (reference sequence). The DNA for the CDR3 is TGTGCCAGCAGCGAAGGGATACCGGGACAGAATTCTCAGCCCCAGCATTTT. The encoded protein is CASSEGIPGQNSQPQHF.

V usage is TRBV19 and J usage is TRBJ2-6; D unresolved. Germline V gene lookup returns CDR1 LNHDA and CDR2 SQIVND (reference sequence). V was pared by 8 bases and J by 0 bases, with 14 bases between. This CDR3 is 16 amino acids long. The CDR3 bases are TGTGCCAGTGAAGACTCCATTCGCTCTGGGGCCAACGTCCTGACTTTC. This gives the protein CASEDSIRSGANVLTF.